A single sample is the source of the 11 T cell receptor beta chains below, sequenced in a study of human T cells and chemical hapten exposure. The time point: patch test 3, about 24 weeks after DPC sensitization. Treatment noted: therapeutic diphenylcyclopropenone sensitization with weekly scalp DPC. Using its own MiXCR run on the RACE reads, TCRdb lists one record per CDR3 protein. Here the sample spans around 200,000 distinct CDR3 sequences, around 23% being singletons. Sequenced here: whole blood, sampled in connection with sensitization to the hapten diphenylcyclopropenone (DPC). Every receptor here comes from a woman aged 40 to 50 with alopecia areata. Some clones in this sample may be carry-over from other donors' samples.

The V and J genes are TRBV29-1 and TRBJ1-2, with D unclear. Germline values: CDR1 SQVTM, CDR2 ANQGSEA. V was cut by 2 bases and J by 1 base, with 5 bases left in between. The CDR3 runs to 12 residues. The CDR3 region is CSVELDNYGYTF. CDR3 DNA: TGCAGCGTTGAATTGGATAACTATGGCTACACCTTC.

This clonotype was counted between two and nine times. The chain is built from TRBV7-2 and TRBJ2-1, with a possible D match to TRBD1 (7 bases). CDR3 length equals 17 residues. In germline, CDR1 is SGHTA, CDR2 FQGNSA. Deletions cut 2 bases from V and 0 bases from J, with 14 bases between. The CDR3, as DNA: TGTGCCAGCAGCTTACGGCAGGGGGGTAGCTCCTACAATGAGCAGTTCTTC. Translation: CASSLRQGGSSYNEQFF.

The genes are TRBV7-9 and TRBJ2-5, with 7 bases that match TRBD1. Germline V lookup: CDR1 SEHNR, CDR2 FQNEAQ (reference sequence). There are 11 residues in the CDR3. After removal of 5 bases from V and 13 bases from J, the junction contained 7 bases not matched to a gene. The CDR3 DNA follows: TGTGCCAGCAGCCGCGACAGGGCCAGGTACTTC. It specifies CASSRDRARYF.

This clonotype was detected ten times or more. The V call is TRBV4-2, the J call TRBJ1-4, with no clear D. This CDR3 contains 15 residues. Trimming took off 4 bases at V and 0 bases at J, with 9 bases between the two ends. The germline gives CDR1 LGHNA, CDR2 YNFKEQ. The CDR3 protein is CASSPTAATNEKLFF. The CDR3 region has the DNA TGTGCCAGCAGCCCTACAGCTGCAACTAATGAAAAACTGTTTTTT.

This clonotype was detected a few times. The CDR3 reads CSARVGSGRPGNEQFF. The DNA of the CDR3 is TGCAGTGCTAGAGTTGGAAGCGGGAGACCAGGGAATGAGCAGTTCTTC. V is TRBV20-1 and J is TRBJ2-1; 8 nucleotides agree with TRBD2. V trimming: 1 base; J trimming: 7 bases; junction bases outside the gene matches: 12. Germline V gene sequence: CDR1 DFQATT, CDR2 SNEGSKA (reference sequence). There are 16 residues in the CDR3.

This clonotype was observed a handful of times. The CDR3 loop is CASSLTSSETQYF. For the CDR3, the DNA is TGTGCCAGCAGTTTGACTAGCTCCGAGACCCAGTACTTC. The chain employs TRBV6-5 and TRBJ2-5; 7 nucleotides align to TRBD2. The CDR3 has 13 amino acids. Trimming removed 4 bases from V and 5 bases from J; junction bases left unmatched: 4. CDR1 is MNHEY, CDR2 SVGAGI, per germline.

This clonotype was counted only a few times. The rearrangement joins TRBV29-1 to TRBJ1-4, with unresolved D. The germline gives CDR1 SQVTM, CDR2 ANQGSEA. The V end was cut by 7 bases, the J end by 0 bases, with 9 bases between. The CDR3 is 13 residues long. CDR3 in amino acids: CSGLLATNEKLFF. The CDR3, as DNA: TGCAGCGGACTACTTGCAACTAATGAAAAACTGTTTTTT.

This clonotype was recorded a few times. The V and J genes are TRBV29-1 and TRBJ2-2; 7 bases fit TRBD2. Germline-derived CDR1 and CDR2 are SQVTM and ANQGSEA. Trimming removed 5 bases from V and 4 bases from J; junction bases left unmatched: 7. The CDR3 covers 14 residues. CDR3 in amino acids: CSVRGGGGTGELFF. The CDR3 DNA follows: TGCAGCGTTCGCGGGGGAGGAGGCACCGGGGAGCTGTTTTTT.

This clonotype was seen only a few times. The chain couples TRBV28 to TRBJ2-7; 7 bases map to TRBD1. The CDR3 totals 14 residues. Germline V gene sequence: CDR1 MDHEN, CDR2 SYDVKM. With 5 bases clipped from V and 0 bases from J, the junction kept 4 bases outside the gene matches. The CDR3: CASSTGASSYEQYF. For the CDR3, the DNA is TGTGCCAGCAGTACAGGGGCAAGCTCCTACGAGCAGTACTTC.

The CDR3 loop is CASSPRGTAYEQYF. The CDR3 DNA sequence: TGTGCCAGCAGTCCTAGGGGGACGGCCTACGAGCAGTACTTC. This rearrangement joins TRBV7-3 to TRBJ2-7; D perhaps matches TRBD1 (6 bases). The CDR3 has 14 residues. The V end was cut by 6 bases, the J end by 2 bases, with 14 bases between. Germline V CDR1 and CDR2: SGHTA, FQGTGA.

The chain links TRBV29-1 to TRBJ1-2; 8 bases are shared with TRBD1. Trimming removed 6 bases from V and 4 bases from J; junction bases left unmatched: 4. The CDR3 is 12 residues long. Looked up from germline, CDR1 is SQVTM and CDR2 is ANQGSEA. CDR3 region: CSVQGGTYGYTF. CDR3 sequence (DNA): TGCAGCGTACAGGGGGGCACCTATGGCTACACCTTC.